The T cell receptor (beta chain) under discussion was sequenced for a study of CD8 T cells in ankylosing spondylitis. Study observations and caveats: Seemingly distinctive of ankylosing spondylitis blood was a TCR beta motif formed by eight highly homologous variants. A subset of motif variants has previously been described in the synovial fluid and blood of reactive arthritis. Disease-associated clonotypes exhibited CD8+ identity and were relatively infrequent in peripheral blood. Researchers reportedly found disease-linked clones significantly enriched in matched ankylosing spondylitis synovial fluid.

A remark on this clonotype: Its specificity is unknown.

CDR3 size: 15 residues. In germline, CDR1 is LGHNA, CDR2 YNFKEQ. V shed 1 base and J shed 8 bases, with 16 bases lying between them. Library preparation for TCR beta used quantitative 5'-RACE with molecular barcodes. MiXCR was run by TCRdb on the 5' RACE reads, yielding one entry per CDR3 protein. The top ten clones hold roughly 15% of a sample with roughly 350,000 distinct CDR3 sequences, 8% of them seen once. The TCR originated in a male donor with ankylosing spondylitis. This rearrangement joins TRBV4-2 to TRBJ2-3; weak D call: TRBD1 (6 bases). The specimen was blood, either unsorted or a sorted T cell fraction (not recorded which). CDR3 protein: CASSQGGLVSGTQYF. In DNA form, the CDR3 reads TGTGCCAGCAGCCAAGGGGGGCTAGTCTCAGGTACGCAGTATTTT.